A single sample gave rise to the 3 T cell receptor beta chains below, sequenced in a study of blood T cell repertoires in COVID-19 (TCRdb year 2020). The method behind the library was the immunoSEQ multiplex PCR assay. This immuneACCESS table, as held by TCRdb, lists in-frame sequences with V and J called but not all clones. Of the missing ones, under half trace to an unresolved V gene in checked studies; the others have no known cause. This sample comprises just over 150,000 clones, 82% of them detected only once. The top ten clones comprise around a fifth of the sample. The sequenced sample consisted of peripheral blood. The receptors derive from an elderly woman with acute or convalescent COVID-19.

The chain links TRBV7-9 to TRBJ1-1; D is perhaps TRBD1 (5 bases). Trimming took 5 bases from V and 11 from J, leaving 18 bases between them. The length of the CDR3 is 13 residues. Looked up from germline, CDR1 is SEHNR and CDR2 is FQNEAQ (reference sequence). CDR3 loop: CASSPGLGAGAFF. Here the CDR3 DNA reads TGTGCCAGCAGCCCTGGTTTAGGGGCGGGGGCTTTCTTT. Looking up the rest from reference TRBV7-9 and TRBJ1-1 gives the full variable domain: DTGVSQNPRHKITKRGQNVTFRCDPISEHNRLYWYRQTLGQGPEFLTYFQNEAQLEKSRLLSDRFSAERPKGSFSTLEIQRTEQGDSAMYLCASSPGLGAGAFFGQGTRLTVV.

The chain links TRBV6-5 to TRBJ1-4, with TRBD1 matching 9 bases. This CDR3 is built from 15 residues. J gave up 8 bases and V 8 bases, and 12 bases lay outside the gene matches. The germline gives CDR1 MNHEY, CDR2 SVGAGI. The CDR3 DNA is TGTGCCAGCTCACCACTGGACAGGGGTGACGAAAAACTGTTTTTT. Encoded protein: CASSPLDRGDEKLFF.

This clone is a singleton in its sample. This rearrangement joins TRBV9 to TRBJ1-1, with 7 bases identical to TRBD1. CDR1 and CDR2 from the germline V gene are SGDLS and YYNGEE. This CDR3 has 13 residues. V lost 2 bases and J lost 5; bases outside the gene matches: 3. CDR3 nucleotide sequence: TGTGCCAGCAGCGTTGACAGGGTGACTGAAGCTTTCTTT. Encoded protein: CASSVDRVTEAFF. Filled out from reference TRBV9 and TRBJ1-1, the complete variable domain reads DSGVTQTPKHLITATGQRVTLRCSPRSGDLSVYWYQQSLDQGLQFLIQYYNGEERAKGNILERFSAQQFPDLHSELNLSSLELGDSALYFCASSVDRVTEAFFGQGTRLTVV.